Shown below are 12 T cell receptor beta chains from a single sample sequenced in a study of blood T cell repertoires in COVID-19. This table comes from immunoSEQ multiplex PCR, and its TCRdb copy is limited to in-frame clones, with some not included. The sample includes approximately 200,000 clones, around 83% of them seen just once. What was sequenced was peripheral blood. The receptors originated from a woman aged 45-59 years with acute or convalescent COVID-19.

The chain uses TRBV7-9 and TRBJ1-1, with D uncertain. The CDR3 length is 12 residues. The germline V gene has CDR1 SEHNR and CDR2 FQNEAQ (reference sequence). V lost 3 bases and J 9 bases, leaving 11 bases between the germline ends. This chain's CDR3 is CASSFDRLKAFF. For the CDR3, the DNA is TGTGCCAGCAGCTTTGATCGGTTAAAAGCTTTCTTT.

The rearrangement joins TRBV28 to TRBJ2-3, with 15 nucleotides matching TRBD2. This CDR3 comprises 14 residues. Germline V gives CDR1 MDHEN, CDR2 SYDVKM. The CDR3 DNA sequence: TGTGGGACTAGCGGGGGGGCCGTGACAGATACGCAGTATTTT. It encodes CGTSGGAVTDTQYF.

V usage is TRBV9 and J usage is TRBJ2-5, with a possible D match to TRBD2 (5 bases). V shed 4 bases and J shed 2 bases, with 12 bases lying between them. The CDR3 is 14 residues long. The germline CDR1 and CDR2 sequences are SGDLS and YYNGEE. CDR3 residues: CASSPRLNQETQYF. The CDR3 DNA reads TGTGCCAGCAGCCCCCGACTAAATCAAGAGACCCAGTACTTC. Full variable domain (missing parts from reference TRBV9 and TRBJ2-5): DSGVTQTPKHLITATGQRVTLRCSPRSGDLSVYWYQQSLDQGLQFLIQYYNGEERAKGNILERFSAQQFPDLHSELNLSSLELGDSALYFCASSPRLNQETQYFGPGTRLLVL.

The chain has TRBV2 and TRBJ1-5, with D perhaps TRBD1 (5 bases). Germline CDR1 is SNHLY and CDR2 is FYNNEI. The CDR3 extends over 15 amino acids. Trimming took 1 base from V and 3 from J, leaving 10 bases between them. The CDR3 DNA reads TGTGCCAGCAGTGAAGGTAGGGGATCCAATCAGCCCCAGCATTTT. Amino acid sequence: CASSEGRGSNQPQHF.

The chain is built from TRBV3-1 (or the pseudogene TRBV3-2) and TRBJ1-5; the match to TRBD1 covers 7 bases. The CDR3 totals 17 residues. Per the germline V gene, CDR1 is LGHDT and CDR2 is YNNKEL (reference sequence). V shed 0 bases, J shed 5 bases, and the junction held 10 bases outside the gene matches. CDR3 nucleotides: TGTGCCAGCAGCCAAGATTTGCCGACAGGGATCCATCAGCCCCAGCATTTT. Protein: CASSQDLPTGIHQPQHF.

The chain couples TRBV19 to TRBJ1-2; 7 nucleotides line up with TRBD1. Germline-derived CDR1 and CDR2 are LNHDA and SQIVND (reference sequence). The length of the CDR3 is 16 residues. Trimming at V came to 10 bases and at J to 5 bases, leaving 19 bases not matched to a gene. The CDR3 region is CATLPSGGQKGYGYTF. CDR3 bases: TGTGCCACTCTACCCTCCGGGGGACAGAAGGGGTATGGCTACACCTTC.

The DNA for the CDR3 is TGTGCCACCAGCAGGACGAGGGTAACTAATGAAAAACTGTTTTTT. Translation gives CATSRTRVTNEKLFF. This chain connects TRBV15 to TRBJ1-4; no clear D gene. This CDR3 has 15 residues. Germline CDR1 and CDR2: LNHNV and YYDKDF (reference sequence). Trimming removed 3 bases from V and 1 base from J, with 9 bases in between.

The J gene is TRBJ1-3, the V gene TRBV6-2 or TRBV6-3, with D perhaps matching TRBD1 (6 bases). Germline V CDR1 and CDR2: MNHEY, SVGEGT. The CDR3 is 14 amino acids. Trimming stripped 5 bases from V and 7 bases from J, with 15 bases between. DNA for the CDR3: TGTGCCAGCAGTGATCCGGGACATCCGAACACCATATATTTT. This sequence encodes CASSDPGHPNTIYF.

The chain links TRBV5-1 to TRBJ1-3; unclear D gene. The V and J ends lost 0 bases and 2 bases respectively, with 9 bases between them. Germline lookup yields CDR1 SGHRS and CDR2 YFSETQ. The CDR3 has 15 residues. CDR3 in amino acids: CASSLASTAGNTIYF. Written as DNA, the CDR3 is TGCGCCAGCAGCTTGGCCTCTACAGCTGGAAACACCATATATTTT. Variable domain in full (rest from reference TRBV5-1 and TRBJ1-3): KAGVTQTPRYLIKTRGQQVTLSCSPISGHRSVSWYQQTPGQGLQFLFEYFSETQRNKGNFPGRFSGRQFSNSRSEMNVSTLELGDSALYLCASSLASTAGNTIYFGEGSWLTVV.

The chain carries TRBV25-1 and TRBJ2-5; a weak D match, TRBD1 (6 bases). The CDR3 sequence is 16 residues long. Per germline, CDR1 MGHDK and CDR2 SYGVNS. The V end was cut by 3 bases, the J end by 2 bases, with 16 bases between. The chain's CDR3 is CASSDPRDTPQETQYF. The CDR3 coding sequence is TGTGCCAGCAGTGATCCCCGGGACACTCCACAAGAGACCCAGTACTTC. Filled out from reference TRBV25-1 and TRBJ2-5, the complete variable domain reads EADIYQTPRYLVIGTGKKITLECSQTMGHDKMYWYQQDPGMELHLIHYSYGVNSTEKGDLSSESTVSRIRTEHFPLTLESARPSHTSQYLCASSDPRDTPQETQYFGPGTRLLVL.

The CDR3 DNA follows: TGTGCCAGCAGTTTTACTCCCTACAATGAGCAGTTCTTC. The encoded protein is CASSFTPYNEQFF. This chain joins TRBV27 and TRBJ2-1; D not resolved. Deletions cut 3 bases from V and 2 bases from J, with 5 bases between. The CDR3 length is 13 residues. CDR1 and CDR2 (germline): MNHEY, SMNVEV (reference sequence).

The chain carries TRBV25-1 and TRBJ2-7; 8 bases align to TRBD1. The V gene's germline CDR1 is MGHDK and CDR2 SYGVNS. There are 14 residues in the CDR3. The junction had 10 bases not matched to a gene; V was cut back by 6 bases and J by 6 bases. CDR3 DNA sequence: TGTGCCAGCAGAACTCCGGGACAGGTTGCCGAGCAGTACTTC. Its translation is CASRTPGQVAEQYF.